The 13 T cell receptor beta chains below were found in one sample sequenced in a study of blood T cell repertoires in COVID-19. Repertoires were generated with immunoSEQ multiplex PCR, while TCRdb's copy carries only in-frame clones and drops some. The sample contains about 250,000 clones, about 80% of which appear only once. Sequenced material: peripheral blood. Receptor source: an elderly man with acute or convalescent COVID-19.

This clone has only one observation. The V and J genes are TRBV12-3 or TRBV12-4 and TRBJ2-3; a possible D gene is TRBD1 (6 bases). This CDR3 comprises 13 residues. The V gene lost 3 bases and the J gene lost 9 bases, with 13 bases spanning the gap. CDR3 DNA sequence: TGTGCCAGCAGTTTGTCAGGGGCCGGGACGCAGTATTTT. It is translated as CASSLSGAGTQYF.

The V gene is TRBV21-1, the J gene TRBJ2-7; the table's D call TRBD2 went unverified against the DNA. TRBV21-1 constitutes a pseudogene. CDR3 length: 19 residues. The CDR3 protein is CASSKKPPPGLAGGHEQYF. In DNA form, the CDR3 reads TGTGCCAGCAGCAAAAAACCCCCCCCGGGACTAGCGGGAGGCCACGAGCAGTACTTC.

The chain employs TRBV5-6 and TRBJ2-5, with D perhaps TRBD2 (6 bases). Trimming removed 2 bases at V and 1 base at J, with 15 bases between. The CDR3 totals 16 residues. Germline lookup yields CDR1 SGHDT and CDR2 YYEEEE. The CDR3 is CASSFPGQAGQETQYF. The CDR3 nucleotides read TGTGCCAGCAGCTTCCCTGGTCAAGCGGGCCAAGAGACCCAGTACTTC.

The chain combines TRBV6-6 with TRBJ2-7, with 9 positions matching TRBD1. Germline CDR1 and CDR2: MNHNY and SVGAGI (reference sequence). The CDR3 has 15 residues. V lost 6 bases and J lost 5; bases outside the gene matches: 11. The CDR3 bases are TGTGCCAGCAGCACCCCCGGGACAGGGAGGAACGAGCAGTACTTC. Protein: CASSTPGTGRNEQYF.

The chain employs TRBV5-1 and TRBJ1-4, with 9 bases identical to TRBD1. Per germline, CDR1 SGHRS and CDR2 YFSETQ. J lost 7 bases, V lost 3 bases, and 13 bases had no gene match. There are 17 residues in the CDR3. CDR3 sequence reads: CASSSGLTGGLGEKLFF. DNA for the CDR3: TGCGCCAGCAGCTCAGGACTCACAGGGGGCCTAGGTGAAAAACTGTTTTTT.

The chain recombines TRBV15 with TRBJ1-6; 7 nucleotides agree with TRBD1. The CDR3 length is 14 residues. Germline V gives CDR1 LNHNV, CDR2 YYDKDF (reference sequence). V lost 9 bases, J lost 11 bases, and 13 bases stayed unmatched. The CDR3 DNA sequence: TGTGCCACAAGGCACGCAGGGGGAATTGCACCCCTCCACTTT. The encoded protein is CATRHAGGIAPLHF.

CDR3 DNA sequence: TGTGCCAGCTCCCCGCCGAACAGGGCAACAGATACGCAGTATTTT. Its translation is CASSPPNRATDTQYF. The chain joins TRBV18 to TRBJ2-3, with a possible D match to TRBD1 (6 bases). Trimming cost V 6 bases and J 3 bases, with 16 bases left between them. Germline CDR1 KGHSH, CDR2 LQKENI. The CDR3 totals 15 residues.

V is TRBV7-9 and J is TRBJ1-6; a weak D match, TRBD1 (6 bases). V was cut by 4 bases and J by 7 bases, with 11 bases left in between. This CDR3 has 14 residues. From germline, CDR1 is SEHNR and CDR2 FQNEAQ (reference sequence). In DNA, the CDR3 is TGTGCCAGCAGCTCGTACAGGGTGAATTCACCCCTCCACTTT. Encoded protein: CASSSYRVNSPLHF.

V and J are TRBV7-2 and TRBJ1-2, with TRBD1 matching 7 bases. The V gene's germline CDR1 is SGHTA and CDR2 FQGNSA. J was trimmed by 7 bases and V by 5 bases; bases with no gene match: 10. The CDR3 is 14 amino acids. This CDR3 reads CASSPQGGPGGYTF. The CDR3 region has the DNA TGTGCCAGCAGCCCGCAGGGGGGACCGGGTGGCTACACCTTC.

The chain uses TRBV12-3 or TRBV12-4 and TRBJ2-2, with unresolved D. Trimming pared 2 bases from V and 6 bases from J, leaving 7 bases between. CDR3 length: 13 residues. CDR3: CASSLNSAGELFF. CDR3 DNA sequence: TGTGCCAGCAGTTTAAATTCCGCCGGGGAGCTGTTTTTT.

The chain links TRBV19 to TRBJ2-7; D is possibly TRBD1 (5 bases). The germline V gene has CDR1 LNHDA and CDR2 SQIVND (reference sequence). Trimming removed 3 bases at V and 2 bases at J, with 14 bases between. The CDR3 loop spans 15 amino acids. This CDR3 reads CASSMVYRSAYEQYF. The CDR3, as DNA: TGTGCCAGTAGTATGGTTTACAGGAGCGCCTACGAGCAGTACTTC.

V gene TRBV19 combines with J gene TRBJ1-4; perhaps TRBD1 as D (5 bases). CDR3 length: 13 amino acids. Between the trimmed V and J ends, which lost 3 bases and 9 bases, there was a span of 11 bases. CDR1 and CDR2 (germline): LNHDA, SQIVND (reference sequence). CDR3 amino acids: CASSIGHPKKLFF. DNA of the CDR3: TGTGCCAGTAGTATTGGACATCCGAAAAAACTGTTTTTT.

The chain combines TRBV6-5 with TRBJ2-1; a possible D gene is TRBD1 (6 bases). Germline-derived CDR1 and CDR2 are MNHEY and SVGAGI. With 7 bases removed from V and 6 bases from J, the gap between germline ends came to 10 bases. The CDR3 is 12 residues long. CDR3: CASIGQTNEQFF. The CDR3 DNA reads TGTGCCAGCATTGGACAGACCAATGAGCAGTTCTTC.